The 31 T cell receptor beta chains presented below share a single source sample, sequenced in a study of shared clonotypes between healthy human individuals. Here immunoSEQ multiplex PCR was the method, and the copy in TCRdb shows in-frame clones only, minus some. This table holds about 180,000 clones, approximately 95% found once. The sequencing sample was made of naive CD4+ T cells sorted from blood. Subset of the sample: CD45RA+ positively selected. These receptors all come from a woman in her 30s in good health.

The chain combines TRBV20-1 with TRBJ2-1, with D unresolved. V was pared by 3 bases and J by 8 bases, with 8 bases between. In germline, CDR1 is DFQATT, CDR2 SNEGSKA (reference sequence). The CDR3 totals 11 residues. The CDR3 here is CSASRADEQFF. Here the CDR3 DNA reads TGCAGTGCTAGTCGCGCTGATGAGCAGTTCTTC.

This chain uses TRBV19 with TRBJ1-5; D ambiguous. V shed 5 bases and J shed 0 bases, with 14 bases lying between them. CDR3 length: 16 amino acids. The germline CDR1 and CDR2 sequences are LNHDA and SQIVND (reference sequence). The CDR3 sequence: CASSGIDTNSNQPQHF. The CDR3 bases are TGTGCCAGTAGTGGAATCGACACCAATAGCAATCAGCCCCAGCATTTT.

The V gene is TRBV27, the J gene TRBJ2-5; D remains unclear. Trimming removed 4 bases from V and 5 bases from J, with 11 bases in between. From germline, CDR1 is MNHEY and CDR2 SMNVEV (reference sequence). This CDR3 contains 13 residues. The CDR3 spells CASSYSPKETQYF. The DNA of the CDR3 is TGTGCCAGCAGTTACTCCCCCAAGGAGACCCAGTACTTC.

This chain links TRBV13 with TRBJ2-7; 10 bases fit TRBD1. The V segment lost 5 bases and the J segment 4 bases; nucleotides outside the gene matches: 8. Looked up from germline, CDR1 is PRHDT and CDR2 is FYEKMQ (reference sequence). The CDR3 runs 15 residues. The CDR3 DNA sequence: TGTGCCAGCAGCATAAGACAGGGGGCGCATTACGAGCAGTACTTC. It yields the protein CASSIRQGAHYEQYF.

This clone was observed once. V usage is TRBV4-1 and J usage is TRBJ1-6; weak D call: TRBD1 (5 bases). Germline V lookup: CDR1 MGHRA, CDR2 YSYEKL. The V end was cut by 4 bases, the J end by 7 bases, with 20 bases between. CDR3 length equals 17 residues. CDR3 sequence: CASSRQDPGRLNSPLHF. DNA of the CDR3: TGCGCCAGCAGCCGTCAGGACCCGGGACGGTTAAATTCACCCCTCCACTTT.

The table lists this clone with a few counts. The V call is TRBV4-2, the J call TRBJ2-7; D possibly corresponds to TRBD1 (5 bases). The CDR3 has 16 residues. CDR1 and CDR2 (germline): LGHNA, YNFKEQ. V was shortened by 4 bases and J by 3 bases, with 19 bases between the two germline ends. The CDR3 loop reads CASSLNIGQGGYEQYF. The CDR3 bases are TGTGCCAGCAGCCTAAACATCGGGCAGGGTGGCTACGAGCAGTACTTC.

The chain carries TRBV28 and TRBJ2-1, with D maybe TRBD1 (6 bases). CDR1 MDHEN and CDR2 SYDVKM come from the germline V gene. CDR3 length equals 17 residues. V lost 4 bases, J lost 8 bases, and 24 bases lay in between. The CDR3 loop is CASSSSPGAAEADEQFF. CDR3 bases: TGTGCCAGCAGTTCCAGTCCAGGGGCCGCCGAGGCGGATGAGCAGTTCTTC.

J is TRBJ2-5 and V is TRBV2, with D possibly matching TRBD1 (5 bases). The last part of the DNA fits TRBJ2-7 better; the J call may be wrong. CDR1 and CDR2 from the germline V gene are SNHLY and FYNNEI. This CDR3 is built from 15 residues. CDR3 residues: CASSGLTSDSYEQYF. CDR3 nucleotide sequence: TGTGCCAGCAGTGGCCTTACCTCCGACAGCTACGAGCAGTACTTC.

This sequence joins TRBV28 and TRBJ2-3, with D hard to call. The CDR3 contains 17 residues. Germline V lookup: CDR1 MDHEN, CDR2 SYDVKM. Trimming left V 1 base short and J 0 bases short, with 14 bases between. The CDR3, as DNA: TGTGCCAGCAGTTTATCCCACTTTACGGACAGCACAGATACGCAGTATTTT. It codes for CASSLSHFTDSTDTQYF.

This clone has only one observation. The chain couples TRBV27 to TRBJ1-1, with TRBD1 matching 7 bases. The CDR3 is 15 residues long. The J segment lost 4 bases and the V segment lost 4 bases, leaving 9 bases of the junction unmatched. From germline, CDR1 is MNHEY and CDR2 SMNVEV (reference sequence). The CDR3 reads CASSSDTGASTEAFF. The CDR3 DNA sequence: TGTGCCAGCAGTTCCGACACAGGGGCGTCCACTGAAGCTTTCTTT.

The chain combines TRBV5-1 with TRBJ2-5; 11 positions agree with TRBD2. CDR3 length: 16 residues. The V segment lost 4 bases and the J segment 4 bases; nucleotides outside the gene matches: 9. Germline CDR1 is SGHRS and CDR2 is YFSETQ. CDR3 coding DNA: TGCGCCAGCAGCGCAACTAGCGGGAGCGGAGTAGAGACCCAGTACTTC. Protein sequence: CASSATSGSGVETQYF. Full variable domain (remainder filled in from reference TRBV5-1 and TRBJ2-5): KAGVTQTPRYLIKTRGQQVTLSCSPISGHRSVSWYQQTPGQGLQFLFEYFSETQRNKGNFPGRFSGRQFSNSRSEMNVSTLELGDSALYLCASSATSGSGVETQYFGPGTRLLVL.

The CDR3 coding sequence is TGTGCCAGCAGTTTAGAGAGGGGACAGAGTACCTACGAGCAGTACTTC. This sequence encodes CASSLERGQSTYEQYF. The chain uses TRBV28 and TRBJ2-7; 7 positions agree with TRBD1. Germline V gene sequence: CDR1 MDHEN, CDR2 SYDVKM. V dropped 2 bases and J dropped 2; count of bases not matched to a gene: 9. The CDR3 is 16 amino acids.

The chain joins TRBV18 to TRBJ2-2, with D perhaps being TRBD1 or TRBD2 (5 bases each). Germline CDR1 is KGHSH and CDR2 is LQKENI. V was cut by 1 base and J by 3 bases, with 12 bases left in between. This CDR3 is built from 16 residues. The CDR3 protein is CASSPRTKRDTGELFF. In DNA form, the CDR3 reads TGTGCCAGCTCACCACGGACAAAGAGGGACACCGGGGAGCTGTTTTTT. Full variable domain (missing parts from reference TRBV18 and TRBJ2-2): NAGVMQNPRHLVRRRGQEARLRCSPMKGHSHVYWYRQLPEEGLKFMVYLQKENIIDESGMPKERFSAEFPKEGPSILRIQQVVRGDSAAYFCASSPRTKRDTGELFFGEGSRLTVL.

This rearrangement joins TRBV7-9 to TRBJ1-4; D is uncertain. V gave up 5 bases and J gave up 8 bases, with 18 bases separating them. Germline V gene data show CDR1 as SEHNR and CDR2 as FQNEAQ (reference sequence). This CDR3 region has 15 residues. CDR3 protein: CASSLTVRLGEKLFF. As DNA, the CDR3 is TGTGCCAGCAGCCTTACCGTCCGGTTGGGGGAAAAACTGTTTTTT.

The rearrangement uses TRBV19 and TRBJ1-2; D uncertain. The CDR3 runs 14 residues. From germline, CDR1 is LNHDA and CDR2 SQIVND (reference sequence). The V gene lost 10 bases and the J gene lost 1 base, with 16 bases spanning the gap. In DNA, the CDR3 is TGTGCCACGAGGACGTTGAGCCTTAACTATGGCTACACCTTC. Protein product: CATRTLSLNYGYTF.

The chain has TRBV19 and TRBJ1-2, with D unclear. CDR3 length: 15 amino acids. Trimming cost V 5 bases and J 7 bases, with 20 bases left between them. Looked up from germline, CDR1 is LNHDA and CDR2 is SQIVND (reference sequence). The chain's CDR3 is CASSASRAGGGGYTF. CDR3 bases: TGTGCCAGTAGTGCATCCCGGGCAGGCGGTGGTGGCTACACCTTC.

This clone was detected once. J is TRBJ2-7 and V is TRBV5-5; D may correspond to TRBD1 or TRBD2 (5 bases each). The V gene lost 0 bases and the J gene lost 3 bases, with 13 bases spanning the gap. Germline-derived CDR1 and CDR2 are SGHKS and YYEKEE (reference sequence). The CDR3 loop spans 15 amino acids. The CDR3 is CASSLVRDGDYEQYF. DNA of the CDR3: TGTGCCAGCAGCTTGGTAAGGGACGGTGACTACGAGCAGTACTTC. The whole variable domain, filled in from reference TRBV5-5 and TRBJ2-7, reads DAGVTQSPTHLIKTRGQQVTLRCSPISGHKSVSWYQQVLGQGPQFIFQYYEKEERGRGNFPDRFSARQFPNYSSELNVNALLLGDSALYLCASSLVRDGDYEQYFGPGTRLTVT.

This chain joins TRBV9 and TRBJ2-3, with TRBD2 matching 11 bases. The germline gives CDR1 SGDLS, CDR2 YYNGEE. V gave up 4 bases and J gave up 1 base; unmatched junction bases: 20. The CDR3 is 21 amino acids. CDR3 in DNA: TGTGCCAGCAGCCCGACCCCCGGGACTAGCGGATTCACAGGGGGCACAGATACGCAGTATTTT. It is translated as CASSPTPGTSGFTGGTDTQYF.

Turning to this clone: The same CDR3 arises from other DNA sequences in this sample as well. CDR3 coding DNA: TGTGCCAGCAGCTCCCAGGGGTATGAGCAGTTCTTC. Its protein is CASSSQGYEQFF. The V and J genes are TRBV11-2 and TRBJ2-1, with D possibly being TRBD1 (6 bases). CDR3 length: 12 residues. V lost 4 bases to trimming and J lost 8 bases, with 9 bases between them. Germline V gene data show CDR1 as SGHAT and CDR2 as FQNNGV.

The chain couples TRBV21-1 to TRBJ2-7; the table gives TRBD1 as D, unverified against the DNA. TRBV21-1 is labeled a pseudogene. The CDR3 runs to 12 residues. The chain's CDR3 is CARGTGGSEQYF. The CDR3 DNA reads TGTGCCAGGGGGACAGGGGGCTCCGAGCAGTACTTC.

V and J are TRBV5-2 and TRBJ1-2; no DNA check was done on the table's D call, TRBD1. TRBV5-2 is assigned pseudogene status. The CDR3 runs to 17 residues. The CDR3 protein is CASSQGTGDLRHYGYTF. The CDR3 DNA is TGCGCCAGCAGCCAAGGGACAGGGGATCTGCGGCACTATGGCTACACCTTC.

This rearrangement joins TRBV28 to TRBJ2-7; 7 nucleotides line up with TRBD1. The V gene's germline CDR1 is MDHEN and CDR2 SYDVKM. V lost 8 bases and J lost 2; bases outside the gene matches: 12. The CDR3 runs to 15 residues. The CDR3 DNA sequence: TGTGCCAGCGGGGACGGGGACAGAGGAACCTACGAGCAGTACTTC. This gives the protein CASGDGDRGTYEQYF.

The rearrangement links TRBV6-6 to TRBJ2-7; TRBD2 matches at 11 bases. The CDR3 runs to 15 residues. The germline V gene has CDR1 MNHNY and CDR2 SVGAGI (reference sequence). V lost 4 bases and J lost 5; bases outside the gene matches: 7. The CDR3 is CASSSQLAGDDEQYF. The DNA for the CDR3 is TGTGCCAGCAGTTCCCAACTAGCGGGAGACGACGAGCAGTACTTC.

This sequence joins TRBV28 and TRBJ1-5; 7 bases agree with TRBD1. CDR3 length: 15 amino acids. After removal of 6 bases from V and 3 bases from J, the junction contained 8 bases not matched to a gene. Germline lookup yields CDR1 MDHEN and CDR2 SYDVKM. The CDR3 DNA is TGTGCCAGCAGCGGCCGGACAGGTCCCAATCAGCCCCAGCATTTT. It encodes CASSGRTGPNQPQHF.

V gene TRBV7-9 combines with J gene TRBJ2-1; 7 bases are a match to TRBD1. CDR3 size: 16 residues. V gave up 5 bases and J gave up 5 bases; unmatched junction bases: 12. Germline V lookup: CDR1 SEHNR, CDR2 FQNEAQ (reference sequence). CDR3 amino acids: CASSQIPGQANNEQFF. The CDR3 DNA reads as TGTGCCAGCAGCCAAATCCCCGGACAGGCCAACAATGAGCAGTTCTTC.

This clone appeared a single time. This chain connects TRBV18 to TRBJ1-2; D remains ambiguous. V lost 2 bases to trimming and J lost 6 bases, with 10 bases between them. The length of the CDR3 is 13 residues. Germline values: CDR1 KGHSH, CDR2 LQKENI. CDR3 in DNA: TGTGCCAGCTCACCATCGGAAACCCATGGCTACACCTTC. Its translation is CASSPSETHGYTF.

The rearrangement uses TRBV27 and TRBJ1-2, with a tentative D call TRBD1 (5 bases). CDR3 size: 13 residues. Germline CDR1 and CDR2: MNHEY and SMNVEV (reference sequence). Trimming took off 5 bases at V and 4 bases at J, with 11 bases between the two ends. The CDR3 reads CASSAQEGYGYTF. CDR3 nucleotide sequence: TGTGCCAGCAGTGCACAGGAGGGCTATGGCTACACCTTC.

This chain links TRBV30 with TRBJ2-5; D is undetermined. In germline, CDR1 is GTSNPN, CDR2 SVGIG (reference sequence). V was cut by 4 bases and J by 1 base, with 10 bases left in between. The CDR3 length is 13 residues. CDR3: CAWNKEVQETQYF. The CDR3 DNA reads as TGTGCCTGGAATAAAGAAGTCCAAGAGACCCAGTACTTC.

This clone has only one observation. The CDR3 sequence is CASSQGGTGWQETQYF. The CDR3 DNA is TGTGCCAGCAGCCAAGGCGGGACAGGGTGGCAAGAGACCCAGTACTTC. V usage is TRBV14 and J usage is TRBJ2-5; TRBD1 matches 9 bases. Trimming removed 1 base from V and 2 bases from J; junction bases left unmatched: 5. The CDR3 is made up of 16 amino acids. Per germline, CDR1 SGHDN and CDR2 FVKESK. Filled out from reference TRBV14 and TRBJ2-5, the complete variable domain reads EAGVTQFPSHSVIEKGQTVTLRCDPISGHDNLYWYRRVMGKEIKFLLHFVKESKQDESGMPNNRFLAERTGGTYSTLKVQPAELEDSGVYFCASSQGGTGWQETQYFGPGTRLLVL.

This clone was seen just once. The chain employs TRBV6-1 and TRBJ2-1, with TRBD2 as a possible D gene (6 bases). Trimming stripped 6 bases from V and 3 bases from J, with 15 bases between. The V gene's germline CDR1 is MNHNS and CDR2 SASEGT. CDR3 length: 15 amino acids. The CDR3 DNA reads TGTGCCAGCAGCCGACTAGTCAGAAACTACAATGAGCAGTTCTTC. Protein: CASSRLVRNYNEQFF.

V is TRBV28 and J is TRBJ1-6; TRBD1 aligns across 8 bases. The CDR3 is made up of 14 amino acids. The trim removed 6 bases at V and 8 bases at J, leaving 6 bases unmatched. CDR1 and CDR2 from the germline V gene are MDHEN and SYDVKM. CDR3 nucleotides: TGTGCCAGCAGGTCCGACAGGGGCCATTCACCCCTCCACTTT. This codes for CASRSDRGHSPLHF.